This TCR beta chain was obtained from a study of T cells in Graves' hyperthyroidism and ophthalmopathy. Whole-study results and caveats: Researchers report that a 13 V-J model separated ophthalmopathy from stable hyperthyroidism.

It was RNA transcripts that yielded the amplified TCR beta CDR3 regions. Initially, a first-round RT-PCR of the TCR CDR3 employed the HTBI primer set. TCRdb analysed the multiplex PCR reads with MiXCR anew, one entry per CDR3 protein. This table holds about 570,000 distinct CDR3 sequences, 46% found once. This clonotype was observed many times. The antigen is not known. Every diagnosis used clinical symptoms, serum thyroxine and TRAb, thyroid ultrasound and orbital computed tomography. This sequence originates from an adult woman with Graves' disease, either hyperthyroidism or ophthalmopathy (not recorded which). The sample was peripheral blood or thyroid tissue (not recorded which).

The DNA for the CDR3 is TGTGCCAGCAGCTCGTCCAGGGACAGGGGATGGCAGCCCCAGCATTTT. This encodes CASSSSRDRGWQPQHF. The V gene is TRBV7-8, the J gene TRBJ1-5, with TRBD1 matching 10 bases. The V segment lost 4 bases and the J segment 7 bases; nucleotides outside the gene matches: 10. Per the germline V gene, CDR1 is SGHVS and CDR2 is FQNEAQ. CDR3 length: 16 residues.